The clone carrying this T cell receptor beta chain was observed a handful of times. The CDR3 runs to 14 residues. Trimming left V 5 bases short and J 7 bases short, with 17 bases between. Looked up from germline, CDR1 is MNHNS and CDR2 is SASEGT. TCRdb reprocessed the 5' RACE reads via MiXCR and lists one record per CDR3 protein. The data show hundreds of thousands of distinct CDR3 sequences, about 8.3% seen once. This entry is derived from a study of identical twins. In addition, the sample was reused for a study of yellow fever vaccine responses in identical twins.

This clonotype originated in a woman under 30 in good health. The sequencing input was memory (CD45RO+) T cells sorted from blood. J is TRBJ2-5 and V is TRBV6-1; TRBD2 might be the D (5 bases). The DNA for the CDR3 is TGTGCCAGCAGTCGGACTTCACTAGGGTGGACCCAGTACTTC. It is translated as CASSRTSLGWTQYF.